This passage covers 15 T cell receptor beta chains from one sample sequenced in a study of shared clonotypes between healthy human individuals. Measured with immunoSEQ multiplex PCR; TCRdb has only the in-frame clones, and not every one. The table lists about 980,000 clones, 70% to 85% of them singletons. Sequencing was done on a sample of memory CD4+ T cells sorted from blood. Regarding subset: CD45RA-negative fraction. The receptors were gathered from a man younger than 30 in good health.

The J gene is TRBJ2-3, the V gene TRBV7-2; 10 bases map to TRBD2. The CDR3 length is 16 residues. Germline trimming cut 5 bases from V and 6 bases from J; bases unmatched to any gene: 11. The V gene's germline CDR1 is SGHTA and CDR2 FQGNSA. CDR3 nucleotide sequence: TGTGCCAGCAGCCCTGGGGGTAGCGGGAGGTGGGATACGCAGTATTTT. It specifies CASSPGGSGRWDTQYF. The entire variable domain, with the rest obtained from reference TRBV7-2 and TRBJ2-3, is as follows: GAGVSQSPSNKVTEKGKDVELRCDPISGHTALYWYRQSLGQGLEFLIYFQGNSAPDKSGLPSDRFSAERTGGSVSTLTIQRTQQEDSAVYLCASSPGGSGRWDTQYFGPGTRLTVL.

The chain combines TRBV6-5 with TRBJ2-7; 9 bases fit TRBD1. Trimming took 4 bases from V and 3 from J; bases not matched to a gene: 7. The germline gives CDR1 MNHEY, CDR2 SVGAGI. The CDR3 spans 15 residues. The CDR3 loop is CASSLHRTGDYEQYF. CDR3 DNA: TGTGCCAGCAGTTTACATCGGACAGGGGACTACGAGCAGTACTTC.

The rearrangement links TRBV10-3 to TRBJ2-1; 7 bases align to TRBD2. The CDR3 has 16 amino acids. The V segment lost 0 bases and the J segment 9 bases; nucleotides outside the gene matches: 11. Germline CDR1 is ENHRY and CDR2 is SYGVKD. Written as DNA, the CDR3 is TGTGCCATCAGTGAGTCTGGCGGGAGTGGCAGCGGTGAGCAGTTCTTC. This gives the protein CAISESGGSGSGEQFF.

The chain combines TRBV29-1 with TRBJ2-7; TRBD2 agrees at 9 bases. This CDR3 region has 12 residues. With V trimmed by 7 bases and J by 3 bases, 4 bases remained unmatched. The germline V gene encodes CDR1 SQVTM and CDR2 ANQGSEA. The CDR3 bases are TGCAGCGCCGGGACTAGCCTCTACGAGCAGTACTTC. Translated, it gives CSAGTSLYEQYF.

V and J are TRBV5-1 and TRBJ2-7, with 7 bases identical to TRBD1. This CDR3 has 14 amino acids. The ends lost 4 bases at V and 5 bases at J; junction bases unmatched: 9. CDR1 is SGHRS, CDR2 YFSETQ, per germline. CDR3 DNA sequence: TGCGCCAGCAGCATGGGACAGCCGGCCAACGAGCAGTACTTC. Its translation: CASSMGQPANEQYF.

The genes are TRBV4-3 and TRBJ2-6; no clear D gene. CDR1 is LGHNA, CDR2 YSLEER, per germline. The V gene lost 0 bases and the J gene lost 0 bases, with 6 bases spanning the gap. The CDR3 contains 16 residues. CDR3 coding DNA: TGCGCCAGCAGCCAAGAGCCGGGCTCTGGGGCCAACGTCCTGACTTTC. Residues: CASSQEPGSGANVLTF.

The rearrangement uses TRBV9 and TRBJ2-7; D may match TRBD1 or TRBD2 (5 bases each). Germline lookup yields CDR1 SGDLS and CDR2 YYNGEE. The V gene lost 3 bases and the J gene lost 2 bases, with 15 bases spanning the gap. This CDR3 region has 15 residues. The DNA of the CDR3 is TGTGCCAGCAGCGCCCAGGGAGCGGCCGCCTACGAGCAGTACTTC. This gives the protein CASSAQGAAAYEQYF. The whole variable domain, remainder taken from reference TRBV9 and TRBJ2-7, is DSGVTQTPKHLITATGQRVTLRCSPRSGDLSVYWYQQSLDQGLQFLIQYYNGEERAKGNILERFSAQQFPDLHSELNLSSLELGDSALYFCASSAQGAAAYEQYFGPGTRLTVT.

This clone has just one count. This rearrangement joins TRBV6-1 to TRBJ1-2; D possibly corresponds to TRBD1 (5 bases). CDR1 and CDR2 from the germline V gene are MNHNS and SASEGT. V lost 3 bases to trimming and J lost 5 bases, with 13 bases between them. The CDR3 runs to 14 residues. CDR3 sequence (DNA): TGTGCCAGCAGTGACGGAACAGGACTATATGGCTACACCTTC. Translated, it gives CASSDGTGLYGYTF.

CDR3 coding DNA: TGTGCCAGTAGTATTAATACAGGATCCTACGAGCAGTACTTC. It specifies CASSINTGSYEQYF. This chain joins TRBV19 and TRBJ2-7; possibly TRBD1 for D (5 bases). The germline V and J ends were trimmed by 3 bases and 1 base, with 10 bases remaining between them. The CDR3 spans 14 residues. Looked up from germline, CDR1 is LNHDA and CDR2 is SQIVND (reference sequence).

The rearrangement uses TRBV5-1 and TRBJ2-1; 7 nucleotides line up with TRBD2. With 4 bases clipped from V and 7 bases from J, the junction kept 5 bases outside the gene matches. Germline V gene data show CDR1 as SGHRS and CDR2 as YFSETQ. This CDR3 contains 13 residues. The DNA for the CDR3 is TGCGCCAGCAGCCCGGGGGGAGGTAATGAGCAGTTCTTC. Translated: CASSPGGGNEQFF. Full variable domain (outside the CDR3, taken from reference TRBV5-1 and TRBJ2-1): KAGVTQTPRYLIKTRGQQVTLSCSPISGHRSVSWYQQTPGQGLQFLFEYFSETQRNKGNFPGRFSGRQFSNSRSEMNVSTLELGDSALYLCASSPGGGNEQFFGPGTRLTVL.

This chain joins TRBV5-6 and TRBJ2-7, with TRBD1 matching 11 bases. The CDR3 loop spans 13 amino acids. Looked up from germline, CDR1 is SGHDT and CDR2 is YYEEEE. Trimming at V came to 4 bases and at J to 7 bases, leaving 4 bases not matched to a gene. CDR3 amino acids: CASSRDRGWEQYF. The CDR3 region has the DNA TGTGCCAGCAGCCGGGACAGGGGGTGGGAGCAGTACTTC.

Here the CDR3 reads CASSLSQRRNTEAFF. The CDR3 DNA reads TGTGCCAGCAGCTTGTCCCAACGTAGGAACACTGAAGCTTTCTTT. This rearrangement joins TRBV5-6 to TRBJ1-1; no reliable D call. The ends were cut back, 1 base at V and 1 base at J, with 11 bases in the middle. Germline V CDR1 and CDR2: SGHDT, YYEEEE. CDR3 length equals 15 residues.

This sequence joins TRBV5-4 and TRBJ1-1, with TRBD1 as a possible D gene (5 bases). V shed 0 bases and J shed 2 bases, with 14 bases lying between them. This CDR3 is built from 16 residues. CDR1 is SGHNT and CDR2 is YYREEE in the germline V gene (reference sequence). CDR3 in amino acids: CASSLEVGRANTEAFF. As DNA, the CDR3 is TGTGCCAGCAGCTTGGAGGTGGGCAGGGCTAACACTGAAGCTTTCTTT.

A word on this clone: This same CDR3 is encoded by further DNA sequences in the sample. The chain uses TRBV7-2 and TRBJ2-2; D call uncertain. Germline CDR1 reads SGHTA; CDR2 reads FQGNSA. The CDR3 length is 12 residues. The V and J ends lost 1 base and 7 bases respectively, with 4 bases between them. The chain's CDR3 is CASSLDVGELFF. Here the CDR3 DNA reads TGTGCCAGCAGCTTAGACGTCGGGGAGCTGTTTTTT.

The chain employs TRBV2 and TRBJ1-1; D uncertain. Deletions cut 4 bases from V and 7 bases from J, with 10 bases between. Germline loops: CDR1 SNHLY, CDR2 FYNNEI. The CDR3 covers 12 residues. The CDR3 DNA follows: TGTGCCAGCAGTGGTATGGGTAATGAAGCTTTCTTT. This sequence encodes CASSGMGNEAFF.